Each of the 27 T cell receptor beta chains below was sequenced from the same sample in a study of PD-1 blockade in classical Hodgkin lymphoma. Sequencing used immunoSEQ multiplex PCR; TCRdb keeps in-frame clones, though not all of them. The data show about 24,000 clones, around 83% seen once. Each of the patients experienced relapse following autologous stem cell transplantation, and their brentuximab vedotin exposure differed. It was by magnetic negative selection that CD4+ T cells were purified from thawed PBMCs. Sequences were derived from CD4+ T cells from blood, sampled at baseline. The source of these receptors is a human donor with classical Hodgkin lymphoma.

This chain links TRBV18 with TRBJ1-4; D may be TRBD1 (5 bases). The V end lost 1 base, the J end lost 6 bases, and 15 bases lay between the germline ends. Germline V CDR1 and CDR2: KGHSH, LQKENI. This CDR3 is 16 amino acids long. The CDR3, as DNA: TGTGCCAGCTCACCACTACAGGCCACCGTTGATGAAAAACTGTTTTTT. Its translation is CASSPLQATVDEKLFF.

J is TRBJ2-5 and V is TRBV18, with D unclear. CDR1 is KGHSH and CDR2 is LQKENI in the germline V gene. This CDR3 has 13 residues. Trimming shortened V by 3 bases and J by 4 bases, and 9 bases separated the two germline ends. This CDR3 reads CASSPLGPETQYF. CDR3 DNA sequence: TGTGCCAGCTCACCGCTGGGTCCAGAGACCCAGTACTTC. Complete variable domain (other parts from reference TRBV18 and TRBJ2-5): NAGVMQNPRHLVRRRGQEARLRCSPMKGHSHVYWYRQLPEEGLKFMVYLQKENIIDESGMPKERFSAEFPKEGPSILRIQQVVRGDSAAYFCASSPLGPETQYFGPGTRLLVL.

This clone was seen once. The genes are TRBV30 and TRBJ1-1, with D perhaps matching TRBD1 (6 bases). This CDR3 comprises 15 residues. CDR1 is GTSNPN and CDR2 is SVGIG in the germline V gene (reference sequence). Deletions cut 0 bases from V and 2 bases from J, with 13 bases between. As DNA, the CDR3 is TGTGCCTGGAGTGTACGAGGGGGAGTAAACACTGAAGCTTTCTTT. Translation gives CAWSVRGGVNTEAFF.

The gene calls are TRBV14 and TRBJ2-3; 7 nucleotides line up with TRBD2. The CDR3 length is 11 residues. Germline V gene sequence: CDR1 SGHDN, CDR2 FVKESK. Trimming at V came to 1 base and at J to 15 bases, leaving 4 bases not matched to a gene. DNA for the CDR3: TGTGCCAGCAGCCAAGGGACTAGTTACTATTTT. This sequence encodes CASSQGTSYYF.

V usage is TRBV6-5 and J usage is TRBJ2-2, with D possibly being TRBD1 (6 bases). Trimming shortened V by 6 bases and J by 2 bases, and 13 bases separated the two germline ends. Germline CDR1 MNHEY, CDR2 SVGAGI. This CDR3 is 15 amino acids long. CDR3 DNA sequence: TGTGCCAGCAGGTCCGGGACACTAAACACCGGGGAGCTGTTTTTT. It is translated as CASRSGTLNTGELFF.

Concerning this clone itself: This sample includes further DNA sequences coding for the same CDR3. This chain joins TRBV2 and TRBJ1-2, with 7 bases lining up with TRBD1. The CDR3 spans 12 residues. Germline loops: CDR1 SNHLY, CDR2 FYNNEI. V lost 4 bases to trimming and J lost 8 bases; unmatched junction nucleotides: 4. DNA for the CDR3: TGTGCCAGCAGTGGACAGGGAGACGGCTACACCTTC. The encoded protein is CASSGQGDGYTF.

The CDR3 nucleotides are TGTGCCAGCAGCATAGCGGGGGCCCAAGAGACCCAGTACTTC. Residues: CASSIAGAQETQYF. The chain is built from TRBV6-1 and TRBJ2-5; 9 bases line up with TRBD2. The CDR3 sequence is 14 residues long. Germline values: CDR1 MNHNS, CDR2 SASEGT. J lost 1 base, V lost 6 bases, and 3 bases had no gene match.

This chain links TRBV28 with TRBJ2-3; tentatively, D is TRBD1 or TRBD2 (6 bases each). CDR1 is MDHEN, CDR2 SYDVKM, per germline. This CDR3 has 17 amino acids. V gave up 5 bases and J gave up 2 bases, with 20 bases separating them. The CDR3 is CASSPRRDTGVTDTQYF. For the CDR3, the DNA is TGTGCCAGCAGTCCCAGAAGGGACACGGGAGTCACAGATACGCAGTATTTT.

CDR3 in amino acids: CASSARSGGQETQYF. The DNA of the CDR3 is TGTGCCAGCAGCGCCAGGAGCGGGGGACAAGAGACCCAGTACTTC. The chain recombines TRBV2 with TRBJ2-5, with 8 bases that match TRBD2. Looked up from germline, CDR1 is SNHLY and CDR2 is FYNNEI. Germline trimming cut 6 bases from V and 2 bases from J; bases unmatched to any gene: 8. There are 15 residues in the CDR3.

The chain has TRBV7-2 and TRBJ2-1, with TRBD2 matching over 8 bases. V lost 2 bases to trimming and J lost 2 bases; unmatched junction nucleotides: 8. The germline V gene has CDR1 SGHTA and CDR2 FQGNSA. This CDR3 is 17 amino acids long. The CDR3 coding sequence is TGTGCCAGCAGCTTATATGGCGGGGGGTTCACCTACAATGAGCAGTTCTTC. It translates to CASSLYGGGFTYNEQFF.

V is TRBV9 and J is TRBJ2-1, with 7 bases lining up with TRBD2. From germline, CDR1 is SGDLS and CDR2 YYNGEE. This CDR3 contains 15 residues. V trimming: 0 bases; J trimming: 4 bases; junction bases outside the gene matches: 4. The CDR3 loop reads CASSVVPAGYNEQFF. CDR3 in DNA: TGTGCCAGCAGCGTAGTCCCAGCGGGGTACAATGAGCAGTTCTTC.

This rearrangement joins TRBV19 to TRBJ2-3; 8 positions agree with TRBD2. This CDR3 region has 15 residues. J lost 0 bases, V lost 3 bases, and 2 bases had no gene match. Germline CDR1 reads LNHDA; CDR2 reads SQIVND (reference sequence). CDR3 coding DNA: TGTGCCAGTAGTATTAGCGGGACCAGCACAGATACGCAGTATTTT. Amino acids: CASSISGTSTDTQYF.

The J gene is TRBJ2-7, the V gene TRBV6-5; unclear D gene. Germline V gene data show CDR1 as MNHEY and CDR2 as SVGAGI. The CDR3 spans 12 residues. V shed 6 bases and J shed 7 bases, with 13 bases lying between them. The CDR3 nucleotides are TGTGCCAGCAGACCCTCCGGTGAAGAGCAGTACTTC. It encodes CASRPSGEEQYF.

CDR3 sequence reads: CASSYGTEAFF. The CDR3 nucleotides read TGTGCCAGCAGCTATGGGACTGAAGCTTTCTTT. The chain uses TRBV7-9 and TRBJ1-1; no firm D call. Germline V lookup: CDR1 SEHNR, CDR2 FQNEAQ (reference sequence). The V end lost 4 bases, the J end lost 5 bases, and 5 bases lay between the germline ends. The CDR3 has 11 residues.

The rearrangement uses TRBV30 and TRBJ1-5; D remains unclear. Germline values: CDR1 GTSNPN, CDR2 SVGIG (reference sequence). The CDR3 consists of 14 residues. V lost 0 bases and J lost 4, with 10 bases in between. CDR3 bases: TGTGCCTGGAGTGTAACCGAACCAAATCAGCCCCAGCATTTT. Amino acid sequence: CAWSVTEPNQPQHF.

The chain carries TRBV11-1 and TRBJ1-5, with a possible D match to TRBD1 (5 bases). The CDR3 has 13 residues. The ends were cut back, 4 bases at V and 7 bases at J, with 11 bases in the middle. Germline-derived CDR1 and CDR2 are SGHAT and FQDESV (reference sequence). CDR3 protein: CASSWGGGQPQHF. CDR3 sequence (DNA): TGTGCCAGCAGCTGGGGGGGTGGACAGCCCCAGCATTTT.

CDR3 DNA: TGTGCCAGCAGCGGCGAGGGAGGAACAGTAAAAAAGGGGGCCGCTTTCTTT. The encoded protein is CASSGEGGTVKKGAAFF. The chain employs TRBV7-9 and TRBJ1-1; 7 bases line up with TRBD1. Germline values: CDR1 SEHNR, CDR2 FQNEAQ (reference sequence). Trimming cost V 5 bases and J 11 bases; bases outside gene matches: 23. The CDR3 contains 17 residues. Drawing the rest from reference TRBV7-9 and TRBJ1-1, the complete variable domain is DTGVSQNPRHKITKRGQNVTFRCDPISEHNRLYWYRQTLGQGPEFLTYFQNEAQLEKSRLLSDRFSAERPKGSFSTLEIQRTEQGDSAMYLCASSGEGGTVKKGAAFFGQGTRLTVV.

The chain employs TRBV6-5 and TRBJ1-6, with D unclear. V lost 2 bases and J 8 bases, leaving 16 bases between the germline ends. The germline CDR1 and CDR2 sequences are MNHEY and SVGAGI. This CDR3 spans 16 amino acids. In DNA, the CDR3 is TGTGCCAGCAGTTACGGAGGAGGCGCCGATCATTCACCCCTCCACTTT. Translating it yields CASSYGGGADHSPLHF.

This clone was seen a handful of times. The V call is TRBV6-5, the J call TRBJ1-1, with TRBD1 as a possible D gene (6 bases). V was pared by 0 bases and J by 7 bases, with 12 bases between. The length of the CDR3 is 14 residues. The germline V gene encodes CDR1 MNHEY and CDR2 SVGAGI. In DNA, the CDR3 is TGTGCCAGCAGTTACTCTCGGGGGGCGTTTGAAGCTTTCTTT. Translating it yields CASSYSRGAFEAFF.

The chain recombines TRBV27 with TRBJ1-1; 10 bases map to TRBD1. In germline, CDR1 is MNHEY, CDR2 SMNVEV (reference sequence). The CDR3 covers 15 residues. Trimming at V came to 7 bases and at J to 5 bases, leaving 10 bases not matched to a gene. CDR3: CASTGQGLLRTEAFF. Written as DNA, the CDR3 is TGTGCCAGCACGGGACAGGGGTTGTTGAGGACTGAAGCTTTCTTT.

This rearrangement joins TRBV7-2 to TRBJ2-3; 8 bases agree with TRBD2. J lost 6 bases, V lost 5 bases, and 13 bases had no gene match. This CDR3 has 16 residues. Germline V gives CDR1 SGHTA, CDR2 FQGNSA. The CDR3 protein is CASSRRVAGGSDTQYF. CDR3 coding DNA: TGTGCCAGCAGCCGGCGTGTGGCGGGGGGATCGGATACGCAGTATTTT. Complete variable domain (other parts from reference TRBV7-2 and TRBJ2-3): GAGVSQSPSNKVTEKGKDVELRCDPISGHTALYWYRQSLGQGLEFLIYFQGNSAPDKSGLPSDRFSAERTGGSVSTLTIQRTQQEDSAVYLCASSRRVAGGSDTQYFGPGTRLTVL.

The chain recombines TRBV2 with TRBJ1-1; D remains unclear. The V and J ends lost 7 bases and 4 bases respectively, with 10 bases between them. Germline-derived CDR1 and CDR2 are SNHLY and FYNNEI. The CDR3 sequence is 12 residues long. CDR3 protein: CASNPLGTEAFF. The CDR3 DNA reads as TGTGCCAGCAATCCTCTGGGCACTGAAGCTTTCTTT.

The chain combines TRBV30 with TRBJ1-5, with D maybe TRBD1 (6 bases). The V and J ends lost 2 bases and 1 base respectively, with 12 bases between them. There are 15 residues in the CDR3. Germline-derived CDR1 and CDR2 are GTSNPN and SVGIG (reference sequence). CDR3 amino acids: CAWSFGGASNQPQHF. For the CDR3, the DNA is TGTGCCTGGAGTTTTGGGGGCGCCAGCAATCAGCCCCAGCATTTT.

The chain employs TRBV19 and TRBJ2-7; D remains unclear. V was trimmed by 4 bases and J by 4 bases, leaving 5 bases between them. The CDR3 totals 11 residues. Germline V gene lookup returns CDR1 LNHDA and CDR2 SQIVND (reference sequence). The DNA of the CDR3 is TGTGCCAGTAGTACCAAGTACGAGCAGTACTTC. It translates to CASSTKYEQYF.

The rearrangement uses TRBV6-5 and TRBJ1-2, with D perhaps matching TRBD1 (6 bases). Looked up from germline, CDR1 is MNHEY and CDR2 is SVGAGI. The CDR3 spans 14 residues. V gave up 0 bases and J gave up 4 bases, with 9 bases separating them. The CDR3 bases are TGTGCCAGCAGTTACTCGGAGGGGGTCTATGGCTACACCTTC. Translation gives CASSYSEGVYGYTF.

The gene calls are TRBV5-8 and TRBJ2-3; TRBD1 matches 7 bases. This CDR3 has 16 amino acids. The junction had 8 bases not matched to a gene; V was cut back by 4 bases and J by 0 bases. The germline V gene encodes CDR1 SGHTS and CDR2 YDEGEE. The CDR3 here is CASSPGTETSTDTQYF. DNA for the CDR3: TGTGCCAGCAGCCCTGGGACAGAAACTAGCACAGATACGCAGTATTTT.

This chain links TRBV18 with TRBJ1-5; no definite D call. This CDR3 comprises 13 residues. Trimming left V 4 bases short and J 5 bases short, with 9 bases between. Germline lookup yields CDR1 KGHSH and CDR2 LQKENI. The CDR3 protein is CASSQSRDQPQHF. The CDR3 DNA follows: TGTGCCAGCTCACAATCGAGGGATCAGCCCCAGCATTTT.